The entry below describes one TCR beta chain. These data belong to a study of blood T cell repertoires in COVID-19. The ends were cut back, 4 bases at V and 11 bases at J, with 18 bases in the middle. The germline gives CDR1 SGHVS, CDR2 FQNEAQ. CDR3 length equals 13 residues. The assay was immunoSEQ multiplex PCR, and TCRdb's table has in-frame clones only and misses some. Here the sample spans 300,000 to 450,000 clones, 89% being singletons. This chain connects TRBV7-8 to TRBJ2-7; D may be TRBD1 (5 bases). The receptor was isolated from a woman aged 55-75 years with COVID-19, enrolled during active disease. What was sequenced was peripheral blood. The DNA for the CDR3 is TGTGCCAGCAGCTCCCCCAGGTGGGCAGGGAAGTACTTC. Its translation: CASSSPRWAGKYF. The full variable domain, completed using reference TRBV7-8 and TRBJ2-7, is GAGVSQSPRYKVAKRGQDVALRCDPISGHVSLFWYQQALGQGPEFLTYFQNEAQLDKSGLPSDRFFAERPEGSVSTLKIQRTQQEDSAVYLCASSSPRWAGKYFGPGTRLTVT.